This entry lists 30 T cell receptor beta chains sequenced from one sample in a study of cytomegalovirus exposure and HLA in healthy donors. The PCR was carried out with 60 Vbeta primers and 13 Jbeta primers. Here immunoSEQ multiplex PCR was the method, and the copy in TCRdb shows in-frame clones only, minus some. This sample has around 120,000 clones, with approximately 81% found just once. The sequenced sample was PBMCs. The receptors shown here come from a woman in her 30s in good health and CMV-seronegative.

The V gene is TRBV4-1, the J gene TRBJ2-5; D perhaps matches TRBD2 (5 bases). V lost 4 bases to trimming and J lost 1 base, with 10 bases between them. Germline V gene lookup returns CDR1 MGHRA and CDR2 YSYEKL. This CDR3 region has 14 residues. The chain's CDR3 is CASSLKEGQETQYF. In DNA form, the CDR3 reads TGCGCCAGCAGCCTGAAAGAGGGCCAAGAGACCCAGTACTTC.

This clone has a handful of counts. The chain has TRBV6-5 and TRBJ2-7; the match to TRBD1 covers 10 bases. Germline assignment: CDR1 MNHEY and CDR2 SVGAGI. The junction had 6 bases not matched to a gene; V was cut back by 5 bases and J by 5 bases. The CDR3 spans 14 residues. In nucleotides, the CDR3 is TGTGCCAGCAGTGGGGACAGGGGAGGAGACGAGCAGTACTTC. Its protein is CASSGDRGGDEQYF.

This clone has a handful of counts. This chain joins TRBV6-5 and TRBJ2-7; the D gene is possibly TRBD1 (5 bases). Trimming cost V 5 bases and J 3 bases, with 17 bases left between them. Germline-derived CDR1 and CDR2 are MNHEY and SVGAGI. CDR3 length equals 15 residues. CDR3 sequence reads: CASSPRRKGNYEQYF. In nucleotides, the CDR3 is TGTGCCAGCAGTCCCCGCCGTAAGGGGAACTACGAGCAGTACTTC.

J is TRBJ2-3 and V is TRBV5-6; 8 bases agree with TRBD2. The CDR3 loop spans 17 amino acids. Germline trimming cut 4 bases from V and 1 base from J; bases unmatched to any gene: 11. CDR1 and CDR2 from the germline V gene are SGHDT and YYEEEE. The CDR3 DNA reads as TGTGCCAGCAGCCCGACTAGCGTTTGGGGTCGCACAGATACGCAGTATTTT. Amino acids: CASSPTSVWGRTDTQYF.

The chain employs TRBV10-1 and TRBJ2-2; D perhaps matches TRBD1 (5 bases). The CDR3 is 13 amino acids. Germline-derived CDR1 and CDR2 are WNHNN and SYGVQD (reference sequence). V lost 3 bases and J 6 bases, leaving 8 bases between the germline ends. The CDR3: CASSERGAGELFF. The CDR3 bases are TGCGCCAGCAGTGAAAGGGGCGCCGGGGAGCTGTTTTTT.

V usage is TRBV19 and J usage is TRBJ2-2, with 15 nucleotides matching TRBD2. The CDR3 has 17 residues. J was trimmed by 6 bases and V by 3 bases; bases with no gene match: 5. CDR1 LNHDA and CDR2 SQIVND come from the germline V gene (reference sequence). CDR3 nucleotides: TGTGCCAGTAGTATCCCCGGACTAGCGGGAGGGCCCGGGGAGCTGTTTTTT. This sequence encodes CASSIPGLAGGPGELFF. The full variable domain, rest sourced from reference TRBV19 and TRBJ2-2, is DGGITQSPKYLFRKEGQNVTLSCEQNLNHDAMYWYRQDPGQGLRLIYYSQIVNDFQKGDIAEGYSVSREKKESFPLTVTSAQKNPTAFYLCASSIPGLAGGPGELFFGEGSRLTVL.

A single count supports this clone. The chain employs TRBV7-2 and TRBJ1-3; perhaps TRBD1 as D (6 bases). In germline, CDR1 is SGHTA, CDR2 FQGNSA. CDR3 size: 15 residues. V lost 5 bases and J 4 bases, leaving 15 bases between the germline ends. The CDR3 coding sequence is TGTGCCAGCAGCCACAGACGGGGGGCCGGAAACACCATATATTTT. It is translated as CASSHRRGAGNTIYF.

Details on this clone: Other DNA sequences in this specimen translate into the identical CDR3. V gene TRBV9 combines with J gene TRBJ2-7; 12 bases line up with TRBD2. There are 16 residues in the CDR3. With V trimmed by 0 bases and J by 4 bases, 5 bases remained unmatched. The germline CDR1 and CDR2 sequences are SGDLS and YYNGEE. The CDR3 loop is CASSVDLAGGPYEQYF. As DNA, the CDR3 is TGTGCCAGCAGCGTAGATCTAGCGGGGGGGCCTTACGAGCAGTACTTC.

CDR3 sequence reads: CSGIRPYNEQFF. CDR3 sequence (DNA): TGTTCAGGGATCCGGCCCTACAATGAGCAGTTCTTC. This sequence joins TRBV28 and TRBJ2-1; D possibly corresponds to TRBD1 (5 bases). The CDR3 is made up of 12 amino acids. The germline V gene encodes CDR1 MDHEN and CDR2 SYDVKM.

The J gene is TRBJ1-1, the V gene TRBV19, with D uncertain. The CDR3 has 15 amino acids. The V gene's germline CDR1 is LNHDA and CDR2 SQIVND (reference sequence). Trimming cost V 7 bases and J 0 bases, with 15 bases left between them. The CDR3 coding sequence is TGTGCCAGTACCGCAGGCCCCCAGATGAACACTGAAGCTTTCTTT. It encodes CASTAGPQMNTEAFF.

This clone was detected only once. This sequence joins TRBV6-1 and TRBJ2-7; 11 positions match TRBD1. Germline values: CDR1 MNHNS, CDR2 SASEGT. With V trimmed by 5 bases and J by 3 bases, 6 bases remained unmatched. This CDR3 is 15 amino acids long. The CDR3 coding sequence is TGTGCCAGCAGTTTCCGGACAGGGGGCTTCTACGAGCAGTACTTC. This codes for CASSFRTGGFYEQYF.

DNA of the CDR3: TGCGCCAGCCCAGGGGATACTGAAGCTTTCTTT. Amino acids: CASPGDTEAFF. V usage is TRBV10-1 and J usage is TRBJ1-1; weak D call: TRBD1 (6 bases). CDR3 length: 11 residues. The V gene's germline CDR1 is WNHNN and CDR2 SYGVQD (reference sequence). V was trimmed by 8 bases and J by 5 bases, leaving 9 bases between them.

This chain joins TRBV19 and TRBJ2-3; tentatively, D is TRBD2 (6 bases). CDR3 length: 14 amino acids. Germline V gene lookup returns CDR1 LNHDA and CDR2 SQIVND (reference sequence). V dropped 7 bases and J dropped 2 bases, with 13 bases sitting between them. DNA of the CDR3: TGTGCCAGTAAGGAGGGAGTTCCCACAGATACGCAGTATTTT. Translated, it gives CASKEGVPTDTQYF.

The chain is built from TRBV6-4 and TRBJ2-5; TRBD1 aligns across 9 bases. V shed 8 bases, J shed 2 bases, and the junction held 12 bases outside the gene matches. The CDR3 is 16 residues long. Germline CDR1 is MRHNA and CDR2 is SNTAGT. CDR3 in amino acids: CASPWTGVEGQETQYF. In DNA form, the CDR3 reads TGTGCCAGCCCGTGGACAGGGGTAGAAGGGCAAGAGACCCAGTACTTC.

The count of this clone is one. The chain has TRBV14 and TRBJ2-5; 8 positions match TRBD1. The CDR3 runs to 15 residues. The V gene end was trimmed by 3 bases and the J gene end by 2 bases; junction bases not matched to a gene: 5. CDR1 is SGHDN, CDR2 FVKESK, per germline. The CDR3 nucleotides are TGTGCCAGCAGCCACCTCGGACAGGGTCAAGAGACCCAGTACTTC. Its translation: CASSHLGQGQETQYF. The whole variable domain, remainder taken from reference TRBV14 and TRBJ2-5, is EAGVTQFPSHSVIEKGQTVTLRCDPISGHDNLYWYRRVMGKEIKFLLHFVKESKQDESGMPNNRFLAERTGGTYSTLKVQPAELEDSGVYFCASSHLGQGQETQYFGPGTRLLVL.

The chain has TRBV28 and TRBJ2-3; TRBD2 agrees at 8 bases. V gave up 5 bases and J gave up 4 bases; unmatched junction bases: 8. Germline V gene data show CDR1 as MDHEN and CDR2 as SYDVKM. CDR3 size: 15 residues. The chain's CDR3 is CASSTGTSNSDTQYF. CDR3 bases: TGTGCCAGCAGTACCGGGACTAGTAATTCAGATACGCAGTATTTT. Together with reference TRBV28 and TRBJ2-3, the CDR3 gives the full variable domain: DVKVTQSSRYLVKRTGEKVFLECVQDMDHENMFWYRQDPGLGLRLIYFSYDVKMKEKGDIPEGYSVSREKKERFSLILESASTNQTSMYLCASSTGTSNSDTQYFGPGTRLTVL.

V and J are TRBV9 and TRBJ2-7; 12 nucleotides align to TRBD2. After removal of 0 bases from V and 2 bases from J, the junction contained 9 bases not matched to a gene. There are 18 residues in the CDR3. Per germline, CDR1 SGDLS and CDR2 YYNGEE. The CDR3 sequence is CASSVATSGRSVPYEQYF. As DNA, the CDR3 is TGTGCCAGCAGCGTAGCTACTAGCGGGAGGTCCGTACCCTACGAGCAGTACTTC. Together with reference TRBV9 and TRBJ2-7, the CDR3 gives the full variable domain: DSGVTQTPKHLITATGQRVTLRCSPRSGDLSVYWYQQSLDQGLQFLIQYYNGEERAKGNILERFSAQQFPDLHSELNLSSLELGDSALYFCASSVATSGRSVPYEQYFGPGTRLTVT.

The chain recombines TRBV28 with TRBJ2-5; no reliable D call. V was shortened by 4 bases and J by 1 base, with 7 bases between the two germline ends. Germline loops: CDR1 MDHEN, CDR2 SYDVKM. The CDR3 consists of 13 residues. CDR3 in amino acids: CASSSELQETQYF. As DNA, the CDR3 is TGTGCCAGCAGTTCCGAGCTCCAAGAGACCCAGTACTTC.

The chain carries TRBV6-5 and TRBJ1-1; possibly TRBD1 for D (6 bases). The CDR3 totals 13 residues. The germline V gene encodes CDR1 MNHEY and CDR2 SVGAGI. Trimming took 7 bases from V and 3 from J, leaving 12 bases between them. CDR3 residues: CASTGGLYTEAFF. CDR3 sequence (DNA): TGTGCCAGCACGGGGGGGCTCTACACTGAAGCTTTCTTT.

This chain connects TRBV30 to TRBJ2-5; D is possibly TRBD1 (6 bases). The germline CDR1 and CDR2 sequences are GTSNPN and SVGIG (reference sequence). The length of the CDR3 is 15 residues. Trimming removed 0 bases from V and 3 bases from J, with 14 bases in between. The CDR3 DNA is TGTGCCTGGAGTGTAGGTGGGGGCTTCGAAGAGACCCAGTACTTC. Protein product: CAWSVGGGFEETQYF.

V usage is TRBV27 and J usage is TRBJ2-1; D gene uncertain. Germline lookup yields CDR1 MNHEY and CDR2 SMNVEV (reference sequence). CDR3 size: 12 residues. Trimming cost V 6 bases and J 5 bases, with 8 bases left between them. DNA for the CDR3: TGTGCCAGCAGCCAACCTAACAATGAGCAGTTCTTC. Protein sequence: CASSQPNNEQFF.

This clone was observed once. The chain recombines TRBV25-1 with TRBJ1-1; TRBD1 matches 7 bases. The length of the CDR3 is 15 residues. Germline trimming cut 4 bases from V and 1 base from J; bases unmatched to any gene: 6. Germline V CDR1 and CDR2: MGHDK, SYGVNS. The CDR3 DNA sequence: TGTGCCAGCAGTGCGGAGGGGGCGCGGAACACTGAAGCTTTCTTT. Translated, it gives CASSAEGARNTEAFF.

The chain recombines TRBV4-1 with TRBJ2-1, with 12 bases fitting TRBD2. Trimming at V came to 4 bases and at J to 5 bases, leaving 3 bases not matched to a gene. Germline-derived CDR1 and CDR2 are MGHRA and YSYEKL. The CDR3 length is 15 residues. The CDR3 nucleotides read TGCGCCAGCAGCCGCGGACTAGCGGGGAACAATGAGCAGTTCTTC. It codes for CASSRGLAGNNEQFF.

In DNA, the CDR3 is TGCGCCAGCAGCCGGGACCAAGGGGGCATTGAGCAGTTCTTC. This encodes CASSRDQGGIEQFF. This chain joins TRBV5-1 and TRBJ2-1; 7 positions match TRBD1. Germline V lookup: CDR1 SGHRS, CDR2 YFSETQ. This CDR3 is 14 amino acids long. V shed 4 bases, J shed 9 bases, and the junction held 10 bases outside the gene matches. Based on the CDR3 plus reference TRBV5-1 and TRBJ2-1, the full variable domain is KAGVTQTPRYLIKTRGQQVTLSCSPISGHRSVSWYQQTPGQGLQFLFEYFSETQRNKGNFPGRFSGRQFSNSRSEMNVSTLELGDSALYLCASSRDQGGIEQFFGPGTRLTVL.

CDR3 protein: CASSEVLAASETQYF. DNA of the CDR3: TGCGCCAGCAGTGAGGTACTAGCGGCCTCAGAGACCCAGTACTTC. The chain couples TRBV10-2 to TRBJ2-5, with 8 bases identical to TRBD2. The ends lost 2 bases at V and 4 bases at J; junction bases unmatched: 6. Germline-derived CDR1 and CDR2 are WSHSY and SAAADI. The CDR3 consists of 15 residues.

J is TRBJ2-3 and V is TRBV5-1, with TRBD2 identical over 14 bases. Germline CDR1 reads SGHRS; CDR2 reads YFSETQ. Unmatched junction bases numbered 7, after V lost 4 bases and J lost 6 bases. The CDR3 consists of 16 residues. CDR3 loop: CASSKGLAGVADTQYF. CDR3 coding DNA: TGCGCCAGCAGCAAGGGACTAGCGGGAGTTGCTGATACGCAGTATTTT.

V is TRBV6-1 and J is TRBJ2-7; 11 bases fit TRBD1. Germline CDR1 is MNHNS and CDR2 is SASEGT. This CDR3 has 16 residues. J gave up 6 bases and V 1 base, and 8 bases lay outside the gene matches. CDR3 DNA sequence: TGTGCCAGCAGTGAAGTGGCGGACAGGGGGCTCGGCGAGCAGTACTTC. This codes for CASSEVADRGLGEQYF.

V is TRBV18 and J is TRBJ2-7; D call uncertain. Trimming left V 2 bases short and J 0 bases short, with 11 bases between. The CDR3 spans 15 residues. The germline CDR1 and CDR2 sequences are KGHSH and LQKENI. In DNA form, the CDR3 reads TGTGCCAGCTCACCAGAGTATTTGAGCTCCTACGAGCAGTACTTC. Its protein is CASSPEYLSSYEQYF.

This chain uses TRBV7-2 with TRBJ2-3; no reliable D call. Germline V gene data show CDR1 as SGHTA and CDR2 as FQGNSA. V shed 11 bases and J shed 5 bases, with 11 bases lying between them. This CDR3 has 11 amino acids. The CDR3 loop is CASTLGDTQYF. CDR3 nucleotides: TGTGCCTCGACACTGGGAGATACGCAGTATTTT.

The chain combines TRBV9 with TRBJ2-1; 9 positions agree with TRBD2. V trimming: 4 bases; J trimming: 6 bases; junction bases outside the gene matches: 11. CDR3 length: 16 residues. Germline loops: CDR1 SGDLS, CDR2 YYNGEE. CDR3 residues: CASSSGVAGVVNEQFF. The DNA of the CDR3 is TGTGCCAGCAGCTCGGGGGTAGCGGGAGTTGTCAATGAGCAGTTCTTC.